Reported below is one TCR beta chain. Antigen specificity is unknown. The data stem from a study of cytomegalovirus exposure and HLA in healthy donors. Trimming took off 4 bases at V and 12 bases at J, with 10 bases between the two ends. The CDR3 contains 11 residues. Per the germline V gene, CDR1 is SGHTA and CDR2 is FQGNSA. Both 60 Vbeta primers and 13 Jbeta primers went into the PCR. Profiling relied on immunoSEQ multiplex PCR, and the TCRdb table lists in-frame clones only, not all of them. The profile shows about 210,000 clones, about 81% of them singletons. Study-wide points: A later analysis found TCR association rates differed by HLA locus, highest for DRB1 and lowest for HLA-C. Previously analyzed data showed that most TCR beta V segments were productive at a frequency of about 90% or about 30%. What a later analysis reportedly showed was that an Asian-associated ancestry cluster had fewer N-insertions than the approximately 700-donor mean.

The clonotype originates from a man aged 40-55 years in good health and CMV-seropositive. The chain joins TRBV7-2 to TRBJ2-1; D ambiguous. Input material: PBMCs. This CDR3 reads CASSYRSGQFF. As DNA, the CDR3 is TGTGCCAGCAGCTATCGTTCGGGGCAGTTCTTC.